This TCR beta chain was identified in a study of T cells in Graves' hyperthyroidism and ophthalmopathy. Amplified TCR beta CDR3 regions derived from RNA transcripts. A first-round RT-PCR of the TCR CDR3 used the HTBI primer set. In TCRdb, the multiplex PCR reads were re-called with MiXCR into one record per CDR3 protein. The profile shows around 700,000 distinct CDR3 sequences, roughly a third of them singletons. This clonotype was recorded at least ten times. Its antigen is still unknown. Hyperthyroidism in the patients, aged 18 to 65, was newly diagnosed and under 2 months in duration. Fresh 10 ml peripheral blood yielded PBMCs. Study results and limitations: Most clonotypes that expanded in the thyroid above 0.001 also showed up in blood.

This receptor was taken from a middle-aged woman with Graves' hyperthyroidism. The sequenced sample consisted of blood.

CDR3 sequence (DNA): TGTGCCAGTAGTATAGATCTAGGCACTGAAGCTTTCTTT. Translating it yields CASSIDLGTEAFF. The genes are TRBV19 and TRBJ1-1; D is ambiguous. V shed 0 bases and J shed 4 bases, with 6 bases lying between them. This CDR3 is 13 amino acids long. Germline lookup yields CDR1 LNHDA and CDR2 SQIVND (reference sequence).